Below, 28 T cell receptor beta chains from the same sample are listed, as sequenced in a study of CD4 and CD8 cells across lung adenocarcinoma regions. TCRdb re-derived calls from the PCR reads in MiXCR, one entry per CDR3 protein. The sample shows 12,000 or so distinct CDR3 sequences, about 45% of them seen only once. Source material: CD8+ T cells from the margin of a lung tumor. All receptors come from a male donor with lung adenocarcinoma. The CD4 and CD8 labels of this study may be unreliable.

By frequency in the sample, this clonotype is large. The CDR3 here is CASSYGTGGGANVLTF. The CDR3, as DNA: TGTGCCAGCAGTTACGGGACGGGCGGTGGGGCCAACGTCCTGACTTTC. The chain combines TRBV6-5 with TRBJ2-6, with D perhaps given as TRBD1 or TRBD2 (5 bases each). The V end was cut by 2 bases, the J end by 3 bases, with 11 bases between. CDR3 size: 16 residues. Germline lookup yields CDR1 MNHEY and CDR2 SVGAGI.

As concerns this clonotype: This clone may be a read error of a much larger clone one base away. The gene calls are TRBV27 and TRBJ2-1; possibly TRBD1 or TRBD2 for D (6 bases each). CDR1 and CDR2 from the germline V gene are MNHEY and SMNVEV (reference sequence). V shed 6 bases and J shed 13 bases, with 22 bases lying between them. The CDR3 extends over 14 amino acids. In DNA form, the CDR3 reads TGTGCCAGCAGAAGGGGGGTAAAGGGAGAGACCCAGTTCTTC. Its protein is CASRRGVKGETQFF.

The chain is built from TRBV6-1 and TRBJ2-3; the D is unclear. TRBJ2-7 explains the end of the DNA better; the J call may be wrong. CDR1 is MNHNS, CDR2 SASEGT, per germline. The CDR3 is 15 amino acids. CDR3 protein: CASRQWARLKETQYF. The CDR3 nucleotides read TGTGCCAGCAGGCAATGGGCCCGCCTCAAAGAGACGCAGTACTTC.

This clonotype was observed a handful of times. The rearrangement links TRBV6-1 to TRBJ2-3; TRBD1 might be the D (6 bases). Germline V gene data show CDR1 as MNHNS and CDR2 as SASEGT. The V end was cut by 6 bases, the J end by 2 bases, with 9 bases between. CDR3 length: 13 amino acids. The CDR3 DNA reads TGTGCCAGCAGCCGACAGGACACAGATACGCAGTATTTT. Its protein product is CASSRQDTDTQYF.

In this sample, this clonotype turned up a few times. The chain couples TRBV6-5 to TRBJ1-1; D possibly corresponds to TRBD1 (5 bases). Germline CDR1 MNHEY, CDR2 SVGAGI. CDR3 length: 14 residues. The V and J ends lost 0 bases and 1 base respectively, with 6 bases between them. The CDR3, as DNA: TGTGCCAGCAGTTACTCGACAGAGAACACTGAAGCTTTCTTT. It is translated as CASSYSTENTEAFF.

In DNA, the CDR3 is TGTGCCACGTGGGGGAGGACCTCCTACGAGCAGTTCTTC. Amino acids: CATWGRTSYEQFF. This sequence joins TRBV10-3 and TRBJ2-1, with a weak D call TRBD2 (6 bases). CDR3 length: 13 amino acids. Trimming stripped 10 bases from V and 10 bases from J, with 20 bases between. Germline values: CDR1 ENHRY, CDR2 SYGVKD.

In its sample, this clonotype was seen many times. The chain joins TRBV6-1 to TRBJ2-7; 8 bases agree with TRBD2. This CDR3 has 15 residues. CDR1 MNHNS and CDR2 SASEGT come from the germline V gene. With 8 bases clipped from V and 1 base from J, the junction kept 10 bases outside the gene matches. In DNA, the CDR3 is TGTGCCAGCGAAGGGAAGCTAGCGGGTTCCTACGAGCAGTACTTC. This codes for CASEGKLAGSYEQYF.

The chain couples TRBV6-1 to TRBJ2-3; 9 nucleotides align to TRBD1. The CDR3 sequence is 13 residues long. The V segment lost 4 bases and the J segment 4 bases; nucleotides outside the gene matches: 0. Germline V lookup: CDR1 MNHNS, CDR2 SASEGT. In DNA, the CDR3 is TGTGCCAGCAGTGGACAGGGGGCAGATACGCAGTATTTT. It encodes CASSGQGADTQYF.

At least ten counts were recorded for this clonotype. The chain couples TRBV11-3 to TRBJ2-1, with D unclear. The CDR3 totals 12 residues. CDR1 is SGHNT and CDR2 is YENEEA in the germline V gene. Trimming shortened V by 3 bases and J by 5 bases, and 5 bases separated the two germline ends. CDR3 amino acids: CASSLNHNEQFF. CDR3 DNA sequence: TGTGCCAGCAGCTTGAATCACAATGAGCAGTTCTTC.

To note about this clonotype: This clone may be a read error of a much larger clone one base away. The rearrangement joins TRBV6-5 to TRBJ2-1, with 7 bases aligning to TRBD2. The last part of the DNA fits TRBJ2-7 better; the J call may be wrong. Germline CDR1 reads MNHEY; CDR2 reads SVGAGI. CDR3 length equals 17 residues. This CDR3 is CASSYSFVASGKNEQYF. The CDR3 DNA follows: TGTGCCAGCAGTTACTCGTTTGTAGCCAGCGGGAAGAATGAGCAGTACTTC.

This clonotype was counted only a few times. A much larger clone lies a single base off, so this may be a read error. CDR3 bases: TGTGCCAGCAGTTACTCCAGGGGTCCCCAAAACATTCAGTTCTTC. Protein: CASSYSRGPQNIQFF. The chain is built from TRBV6-5 and TRBJ2-4, with D perhaps TRBD1 (6 bases). The J call may be mistaken, given a closer DNA end match to TRBJ2-1. CDR1 and CDR2 from the germline V gene are MNHEY and SVGAGI. The CDR3 sequence is 15 residues long.

This clonotype was detected a few times. The chain carries TRBV12-5 and TRBJ2-1; D is unresolved. Germline lookup yields CDR1 LGHNT and CDR2 FRNRAP. The CDR3 is 12 residues long. V dropped 3 bases and J dropped 10 bases, with 10 bases sitting between them. In nucleotides, the CDR3 is TGTGCTAGTGGTTTACCTCCGGCCGAGCAGTTCTTC. It is translated as CASGLPPAEQFF.

This clonotype occurred a few times. The chain couples TRBV19 to TRBJ2-1; 11 bases match TRBD2. CDR3 length: 16 amino acids. Germline V gene lookup returns CDR1 LNHDA and CDR2 SQIVND (reference sequence). Unmatched junction bases numbered 14, after V lost 5 bases and J lost 11 bases. CDR3 nucleotide sequence: TGTGCCAGTAGTGGAAGGACTAGCGGGCGATTGGGTCAGCAGTTCTTC. It encodes CASSGRTSGRLGQQFF.

This clonotype is termed large (0.1 to 1%). This chain uses TRBV6-6 with TRBJ2-1, with TRBD1 matching 9 bases. With 0 bases clipped from V and 7 bases from J, the junction kept 7 bases outside the gene matches. This CDR3 spans 16 amino acids. CDR1 is MNHNY and CDR2 is SVGAGI in the germline V gene (reference sequence). The CDR3 sequence is CASSYSPGQGQNEQFF. Written as DNA, the CDR3 is TGTGCCAGCAGTTACTCCCCGGGACAGGGTCAGAATGAGCAGTTCTTC.

This clonotype has at least ten counts. The rearrangement joins TRBV11-2 to TRBJ2-3; D perhaps matches TRBD2 (6 bases). The CDR3 runs 16 residues. Trimming shortened V by 4 bases and J by 2 bases, and 16 bases separated the two germline ends. Per the germline V gene, CDR1 is SGHAT and CDR2 is FQNNGV. The CDR3 sequence: CASSSRVGGNTDTQYF. CDR3 DNA sequence: TGTGCCAGCAGCTCAAGAGTAGGCGGGAACACAGATACGCAGTATTTT.

This clonotype was seen more than once but under ten times. The chain joins TRBV30 to TRBJ2-5; weak D call: TRBD2 (5 bases). Germline lookup yields CDR1 GTSNPN and CDR2 SVGIG (reference sequence). The CDR3 has 15 residues. Deletions cut 4 bases from V and 2 bases from J, with 17 bases between. The CDR3 loop is CAWTPLAGRQETQYF. CDR3 bases: TGTGCCTGGACCCCCCTAGCTGGGCGTCAAGAGACCCAGTACTTC.

The chain joins TRBV6-5 to TRBJ2-5; 7 nucleotides align to TRBD2. The CDR3 sequence is 15 residues long. Germline CDR1 and CDR2: MNHEY and SVGAGI. The V gene end was trimmed by 2 bases and the J gene end by 5 bases; junction bases not matched to a gene: 8. This CDR3 reads CASSYRGRGAETQYF. DNA for the CDR3: TGTGCCAGCAGTTACCGCGGGAGAGGTGCTGAGACCCAGTACTTC.

This clonotype is termed medium-sized. The V and J genes are TRBV6-5 and TRBJ2-4, with 7 bases matching TRBD2. Unmatched junction bases numbered 18, after V lost 6 bases and J lost 7 bases. Per the germline V gene, CDR1 is MNHEY and CDR2 is SVGAGI. This CDR3 spans 17 amino acids. The CDR3 sequence is CASRLTPGLGGSNIQYF. CDR3 DNA sequence: TGTGCCAGCAGACTAACCCCAGGGTTGGGAGGGTCGAACATTCAGTACTTC.

In this sample, this clonotype is medium-sized. It may be a read error: a sequence one base away is much more abundant. The chain uses TRBV6-1 and TRBJ2-1, with TRBD2 identical over 11 bases. The J segment lost 10 bases and the V segment lost 5 bases, leaving 7 bases of the junction unmatched. This CDR3 is 14 amino acids long. Germline CDR1 is MNHNS and CDR2 is SASEGT. The CDR3 here is CASSLRTSGYEQFF. Here the CDR3 DNA reads TGTGCCAGCAGTCTCCGGACTAGCGGGTACGAGCAGTTCTTC.

This clonotype is deemed medium-sized. The chain combines TRBV7-2 with TRBJ2-3, with no clear D. V was clipped by 0 bases and J by 1 base, with 8 bases between them. Germline V lookup: CDR1 SGHTA, CDR2 FQGNSA. This CDR3 contains 15 residues. The CDR3 DNA reads as TGTGCCAGCAGCTTAGCGGGCTCCCGCACAGATACGCAGTATTTT. Residues: CASSLAGSRTDTQYF.

The chain recombines TRBV7-2 with TRBJ2-1; tentatively, D is TRBD2 (5 bases). The J call may not be correct, given that the DNA end is closer to TRBJ2-7. CDR1 is SGHTA and CDR2 is FQGNSA in the germline V gene. This CDR3 has 14 amino acids. The CDR3 DNA sequence: TGTGCCAGCAGCTTAAACCCGGGAAGCTACGAGCAGTACTTC. Its translation is CASSLNPGSYEQYF.

Comments on this clonotype: The conserved closing phenylalanine or tryptophan is absent in this CDR3, likely reflecting a read error. It is unclear where the CDR3 begins or ends on the DNA, so no DNA is shown, and the CDR3 is as TCRdb lists it. The chain carries TRBV29-1 and TRBJ2-6; TRBD2, the table's D call, lacks a check against the DNA. The CDR3 spans 20 amino acids, including both terminal residues. CDR1 SQVTM and CDR2 ANQGSEA come from the germline V gene. The CDR3 sequence: CSLELLGSSYPPILASQVAG.

The chain combines TRBV5-1 with TRBJ1-2; TRBD1 matches 7 bases. The CDR3 has 15 amino acids. Trimming at V came to 4 bases and at J to 3 bases, leaving 9 bases not matched to a gene. Germline assignment: CDR1 SGHRS and CDR2 YFSETQ. CDR3 protein: CASSPDRPTDYGYTF. For the CDR3, the DNA is TGCGCCAGCAGCCCGGACAGGCCCACGGACTATGGCTACACCTTC.

This clonotype turned up a few times. The rearrangement links TRBV9 to TRBJ2-1; TRBD1 or TRBD2 may be the D gene (5 bases each). CDR1 is SGDLS, CDR2 YYNGEE, per germline. The CDR3 loop spans 12 amino acids. V was shortened by 3 bases and J by 7 bases, with 8 bases between the two germline ends. DNA of the CDR3: TGTGCCAGCAGCGGGGGGAGAAATGAGCAGTTCTTC. As protein: CASSGGRNEQFF. The variable domain in full, completed from reference TRBV9 and TRBJ2-1, reads DSGVTQTPKHLITATGQRVTLRCSPRSGDLSVYWYQQSLDQGLQFLIQYYNGEERAKGNILERFSAQQFPDLHSELNLSSLELGDSALYFCASSGGRNEQFFGPGTRLTVL.

This clonotype was counted between two and nine times. This rearrangement joins TRBV27 to TRBJ2-7, with unresolved D. The V gene's germline CDR1 is MNHEY and CDR2 SMNVEV (reference sequence). V lost 3 bases and J lost 1, with 7 bases in between. CDR3 length: 13 residues. Here the CDR3 reads CASSLSFSYEQYF. The CDR3 DNA reads TGTGCCAGCAGTTTGTCCTTTTCCTACGAGCAGTACTTC.

The rearrangement joins TRBV6-1 to TRBJ2-1, with 10 bases lining up with TRBD2. The J segment lost 1 base and the V segment lost 4 bases, leaving 22 bases of the junction unmatched. Germline CDR1 is MNHNS and CDR2 is SASEGT. This CDR3 has 22 residues. The CDR3 coding sequence is TGTGCCAGCAGTGCTGCATACAACGGCTGGACTAGCGGAGCACGATCCTACAATGAGCAGTTCTTC. It is translated as CASSAAYNGWTSGARSYNEQFF.

By share of the sample, this clonotype is medium-sized. The CDR3 DNA sequence: TGTGCCAGCAGCTCTGGGGACAACCTCAATGAGCAGTACTTC. Translated: CASSSGDNLNEQYF. The rearrangement joins TRBV7-8 to TRBJ2-1; maybe TRBD1 (6 bases). TRBJ2-7 matches the DNA end more closely, so the J call is doubtful. The CDR3 has 14 amino acids. The V gene's germline CDR1 is SGHVS and CDR2 FQNEAQ.

The table lists this clonotype with many counts. V gene TRBV28 combines with J gene TRBJ2-3; no clear D gene. V was trimmed by 5 bases and J by 7 bases, leaving 13 bases between them. Per the germline V gene, CDR1 is MDHEN and CDR2 is SYDVKM. There are 13 residues in the CDR3. The CDR3 nucleotides are TGTGCCAGCAGTCCCCCCCTGTTAAATACGCAGTATTTT. It codes for CASSPPLLNTQYF.